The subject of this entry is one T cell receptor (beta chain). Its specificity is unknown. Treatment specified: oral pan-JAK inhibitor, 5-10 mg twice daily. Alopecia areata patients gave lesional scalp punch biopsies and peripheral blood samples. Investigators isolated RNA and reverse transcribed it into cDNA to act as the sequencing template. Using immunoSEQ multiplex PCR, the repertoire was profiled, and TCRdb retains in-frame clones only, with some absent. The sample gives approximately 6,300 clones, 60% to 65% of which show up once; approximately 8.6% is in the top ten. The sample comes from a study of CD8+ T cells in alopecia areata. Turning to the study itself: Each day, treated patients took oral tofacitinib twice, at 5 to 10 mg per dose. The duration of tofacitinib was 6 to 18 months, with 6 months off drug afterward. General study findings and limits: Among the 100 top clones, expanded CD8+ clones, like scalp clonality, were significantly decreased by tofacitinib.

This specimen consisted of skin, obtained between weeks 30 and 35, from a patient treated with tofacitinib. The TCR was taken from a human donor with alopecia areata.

CDR3 in amino acids: CASSYSPDGYTF. The CDR3 region has the DNA TGTGCCAGCAGTTACTCTCCGGATGGCTACACCTTC. The chain is built from TRBV6-6 and TRBJ1-2; D is ambiguous. The CDR3 is made up of 12 amino acids. Per germline, CDR1 MNHNY and CDR2 SVGAGI (reference sequence). The V end lost 0 bases, the J end lost 6 bases, and 5 bases lay between the germline ends.